Below, 21 T cell receptor beta chains from the same sample are listed, as sequenced in a study of tumour-infiltrating T cells in Burkitt lymphoma. TCRdb's table, derived via immunoSEQ multiplex PCR, lists solely in-frame clones and lacks some. The repertoire holds 7,500 to 8,500 clones, with under 85% as singletons. The sequenced sample was tumor tissue. These receptors were obtained from a human donor with diffuse large B-cell lymphoma.

The genes are TRBV18 and TRBJ1-2; 7 nucleotides align to TRBD1. Germline V CDR1 and CDR2: KGHSH, LQKENI. This CDR3 comprises 15 residues. After removal of 1 base from V and 2 bases from J, the junction contained 4 bases not matched to a gene. The CDR3 DNA reads as TGTGCCAGCTCACCACAGGGGGCCCGGAACTATGGCTACACCTTC. It is translated as CASSPQGARNYGYTF.

J is TRBJ2-3 and V is TRBV18, with unresolved D. CDR3 length equals 15 residues. Germline CDR1 and CDR2: KGHSH and LQKENI. V shed 1 base and J shed 2 bases, with 10 bases lying between them. CDR3 sequence: CASSPQGSFTDTQYF. Here the CDR3 DNA reads TGTGCCAGCTCACCACAGGGATCCTTCACAGATACGCAGTATTTT.

The gene calls are TRBV2 and TRBJ2-1; D gene unclear. CDR1 and CDR2 from the germline V gene are SNHLY and FYNNEI. With 3 bases removed from V and 0 bases from J, the gap between germline ends came to 9 bases. The CDR3 contains 15 residues. CDR3 sequence: CASSESWISYNEQFF. The CDR3 bases are TGTGCCAGCAGTGAGAGCTGGATCTCCTACAATGAGCAGTTCTTC.

The chain carries TRBV7-2 and TRBJ2-5; unclear D gene. Trimming cost V 1 base and J 7 bases, with 4 bases left between them. From germline, CDR1 is SGHTA and CDR2 FQGNSA. The CDR3 runs 11 residues. CDR3: CASSLGGTQYF. CDR3 coding DNA: TGTGCCAGCAGCTTAGGTGGGACCCAGTACTTC.

V usage is TRBV4-2 and J usage is TRBJ2-6, with D tentatively TRBD1 (6 bases). Trimming pared 0 bases from V and 1 base from J, leaving 16 bases between. Germline V gene data show CDR1 as LGHNA and CDR2 as YNFKEQ. The CDR3 is 19 residues long. The CDR3 sequence: CASSQDLAGVGSGANVLTF. DNA of the CDR3: TGTGCCAGCAGCCAAGATCTAGCAGGGGTCGGATCTGGGGCCAACGTCCTGACTTTC.

The chain is built from TRBV2 and TRBJ1-4, with D unclear. Germline CDR1 SNHLY, CDR2 FYNNEI. The V gene lost 6 bases and the J gene lost 4 bases, with 12 bases spanning the gap. This CDR3 region has 14 residues. This CDR3 reads CASSPQQFNEKLFF. The CDR3, as DNA: TGTGCCAGCAGCCCCCAGCAGTTTAATGAAAAACTGTTTTTT.

Points on this clone: Other DNA sequences in this sample translate to the same CDR3. J is TRBJ1-1 and V is TRBV5-1; D call uncertain. Between the trimmed V and J ends, which lost 4 bases and 4 bases, there was a span of 14 bases. The germline V gene encodes CDR1 SGHRS and CDR2 YFSETQ. This CDR3 is built from 14 residues. The CDR3 loop is CASSLEGVVTEAFF. The CDR3 DNA sequence: TGCGCCAGCAGCCTGGAGGGCGTAGTCACTGAAGCTTTCTTT.

This rearrangement joins TRBV13 to TRBJ1-1, with TRBD1 matching over 7 bases. The CDR3 covers 15 residues. V dropped 9 bases and J dropped 5; count of bases not matched to a gene: 15. In germline, CDR1 is PRHDT, CDR2 FYEKMQ (reference sequence). CDR3 DNA: TGTGCCAGTAGAAAAAACAGGGGAGGAAAAACTGAAGCTTTCTTT. This translates into CASRKNRGGKTEAFF.

The chain carries TRBV4-1 and TRBJ1-1, with D possibly TRBD1 on 5 matching bases. The CDR3 totals 13 residues. V was pared by 4 bases and J by 6 bases, with 12 bases between. The germline V gene encodes CDR1 MGHRA and CDR2 YSYEKL. CDR3 nucleotide sequence: TGCGCCAGCAGCCGAGTCCCGGGGGCTGAAGCTTTCTTT. Protein product: CASSRVPGAEAFF.

By share, this clone ranks as large (0.1 to 1%). V gene TRBV9 combines with J gene TRBJ1-2; D possibly corresponds to TRBD1 (5 bases). Germline lookup yields CDR1 SGDLS and CDR2 YYNGEE. The length of the CDR3 is 13 residues. With 0 bases removed from V and 8 bases from J, the gap between germline ends came to 11 bases. DNA for the CDR3: TGTGCCAGCAGCGTAGGCTGGGGGAGCGGCTACACCTTC. It is translated as CASSVGWGSGYTF.

V is TRBV5-1 and J is TRBJ1-1; D gene unclear. The CDR3 loop spans 15 amino acids. In germline, CDR1 is SGHRS, CDR2 YFSETQ. V was pared by 2 bases and J by 2 bases, with 13 bases between. CDR3: CASSFLDQSNTEAFF. The DNA for the CDR3 is TGCGCCAGCAGCTTTCTGGACCAGAGTAACACTGAAGCTTTCTTT. Combining the CDR3 with reference TRBV5-1 and TRBJ1-1 gives the whole variable domain KAGVTQTPRYLIKTRGQQVTLSCSPISGHRSVSWYQQTPGQGLQFLFEYFSETQRNKGNFPGRFSGRQFSNSRSEMNVSTLELGDSALYLCASSFLDQSNTEAFFGQGTRLTVV.

The chain carries TRBV7-2 and TRBJ1-5, with a weak D call TRBD1 (5 bases). Trimming cost V 3 bases and J 3 bases, with 9 bases left between them. Germline V CDR1 and CDR2: SGHTA, FQGNSA. This CDR3 contains 14 residues. The CDR3 sequence is CASSFMGHNQPQHF. Here the CDR3 DNA reads TGTGCCAGCAGCTTCATGGGGCACAATCAGCCCCAGCATTTT.

The chain combines TRBV9 with TRBJ2-1, with 11 bases lining up with TRBD2. The CDR3 contains 15 residues. Germline CDR1 is SGDLS and CDR2 is YYNGEE. J was trimmed by 10 bases and V by 3 bases; bases with no gene match: 9. CDR3 sequence reads: CASSASGGKRWEQFF. CDR3 nucleotide sequence: TGTGCCAGCAGCGCTAGCGGGGGGAAACGATGGGAGCAGTTCTTC.

The CDR3 DNA reads as TGTGCCAGCCGAACCCGTGGGGGCTCCTACGAGCAGTACTTC. This sequence encodes CASRTRGGSYEQYF. The rearrangement links TRBV2 to TRBJ2-7; D may correspond to TRBD1 or TRBD2 (5 bases each). The germline V gene has CDR1 SNHLY and CDR2 FYNNEI. The CDR3 sequence is 14 residues long. Trimming took off 8 bases at V and 0 bases at J, with 14 bases between the two ends.

The chain joins TRBV7-8 to TRBJ1-1; a possible D gene is TRBD1 (6 bases). The ends were cut back, 4 bases at V and 4 bases at J, with 13 bases in the middle. There are 14 residues in the CDR3. The V gene's germline CDR1 is SGHVS and CDR2 FQNEAQ. The CDR3 protein is CASSSYKGGTEAFF. In nucleotides, the CDR3 is TGTGCCAGCAGCTCATACAAGGGGGGCACTGAAGCTTTCTTT.

The chain has TRBV5-1 and TRBJ2-1, with D hard to call. Germline CDR1 reads SGHRS; CDR2 reads YFSETQ. Trimming removed 3 bases from V and 7 bases from J, with 8 bases in between. This CDR3 region has 12 residues. The CDR3 sequence is CASSYSRNEQFF. In DNA form, the CDR3 reads TGCGCCAGCAGCTACTCCCGGAATGAGCAGTTCTTC.

Relative to its sample, this clone is medium-sized. CDR3 in DNA: TGTGCCAGCAGCCCAGGGACAGGGGGGAACACTGAAGCTTTCTTT. This translates into CASSPGTGGNTEAFF. The chain couples TRBV5-6 to TRBJ1-1; 11 positions agree with TRBD1. V was pared by 4 bases and J by 1 base, with 3 bases of the junction left unmatched. Germline CDR1 is SGHDT and CDR2 is YYEEEE. This CDR3 region has 15 residues.

This chain joins TRBV27 and TRBJ2-7; maybe TRBD1 (5 bases). The CDR3 loop spans 13 amino acids. Per germline, CDR1 MNHEY and CDR2 SMNVEV (reference sequence). The germline V and J ends were trimmed by 7 bases and 0 bases, with 10 bases remaining between them. DNA for the CDR3: TGTGCCAGCATTGACAGCCTCTCCTACGAGCAGTACTTC. Translated: CASIDSLSYEQYF.

The chain carries TRBV27 and TRBJ2-1; 9 bases are a match to TRBD2. This CDR3 comprises 14 residues. With 8 bases clipped from V and 8 bases from J, the junction kept 10 bases outside the gene matches. Germline values: CDR1 MNHEY, CDR2 SMNVEV (reference sequence). The CDR3 DNA reads TGTGCCAGCGGACGCGGGGGGGCCATCCATGAGCAGTTCTTC. Translating gives CASGRGGAIHEQFF.

This clone was observed a few times. The CDR3 DNA sequence: TGTGCCAGTAGTATGGTCGGAGAGACCCAGTACTTC. Protein sequence: CASSMVGETQYF. The chain has TRBV19 and TRBJ2-5; D not resolved. This CDR3 has 12 residues. CDR1 is LNHDA, CDR2 SQIVND, per germline (reference sequence). V shed 3 bases and J shed 4 bases, with 6 bases lying between them.

The CDR3 sequence is CACRLGISTDTQYF. The CDR3 DNA reads TGCGCCTGCCGACTAGGCATTAGCACAGATACGCAGTATTTT. The gene calls are TRBV10-2 and TRBJ2-3, with a possible D match to TRBD2 (6 bases). CDR3 size: 14 residues. Trimming shortened V by 11 bases and J by 0 bases, and 15 bases separated the two germline ends. CDR1 and CDR2 from the germline V gene are WSHSY and SAAADI.